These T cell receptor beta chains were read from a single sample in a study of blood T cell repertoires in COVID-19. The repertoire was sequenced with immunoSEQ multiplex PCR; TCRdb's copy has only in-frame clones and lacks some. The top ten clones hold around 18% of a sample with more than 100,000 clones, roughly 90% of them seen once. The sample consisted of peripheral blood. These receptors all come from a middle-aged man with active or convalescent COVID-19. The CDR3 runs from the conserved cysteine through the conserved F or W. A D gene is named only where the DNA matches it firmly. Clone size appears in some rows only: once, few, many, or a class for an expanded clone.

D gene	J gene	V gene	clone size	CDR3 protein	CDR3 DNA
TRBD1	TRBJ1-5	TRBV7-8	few	CASSLSFQGVVGVGNQPQHF	TGTGCCAGCAGCTTATCTTTTCAGGGGGTTGTGGGGGTGGGTAATCAGCCCCAGCATTTT
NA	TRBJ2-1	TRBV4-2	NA	CASSQVINEQFF	TGTGCCAGCAGCCAAGTAATCAATGAGCAGTTCTTC
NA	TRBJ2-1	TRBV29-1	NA	CSSGHRQGGQFF	TGCAGCTCGGGGCACCGCCAGGGCGGGCAGTTCTTC
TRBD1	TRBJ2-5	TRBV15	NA	CATSRGRGTQETQYF	TGTGCCACCAGCAGGGGCAGGGGGACCCAAGAGACCCAGTACTTC
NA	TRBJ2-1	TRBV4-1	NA	CASSQESSEAYNEQFF	TGCGCCAGCAGCCAAGAATCCAGCGAAGCCTACAATGAGCAGTTCTTC
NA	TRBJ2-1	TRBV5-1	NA	CASSLELGSNEQFF	TGCGCCAGCAGCTTGGAACTAGGCAGCAATGAGCAGTTCTTC
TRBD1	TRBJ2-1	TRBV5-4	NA	CASSLGDRVNNEQFF	TGTGCCAGCAGCTTGGGGGACAGGGTTAACAATGAGCAGTTCTTC
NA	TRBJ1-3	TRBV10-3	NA	CAISDLSSGNTIYF	TGTGCCATCAGTGACCTTAGCTCTGGAAACACCATATATTTT
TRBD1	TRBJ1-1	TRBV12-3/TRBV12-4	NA	CASSLGGQLLAFF	TGTGCCAGCAGTTTAGGGGGACAGCTGTTGGCTTTCTTT
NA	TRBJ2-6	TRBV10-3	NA	CAISEESRRANVLTF	TGTGCCATCAGTGAGGAGAGCCGAAGGGCCAACGTCCTGACTTTC
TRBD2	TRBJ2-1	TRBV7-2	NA	CASSYAGRGTYNEQFF	TGTGCCAGCAGCTACGCCGGGAGGGGAACCTACAATGAGCAGTTCTTC
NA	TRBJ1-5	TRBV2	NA	CASTQGLNQPQHF	TGTGCCAGCACGCAGGGTCTCAATCAGCCCCAGCATTTT
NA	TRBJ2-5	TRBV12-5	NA	CASGLEQVSTQYF	TGTGCTAGTGGTTTGGAACAGGTTTCGACCCAGTACTTC
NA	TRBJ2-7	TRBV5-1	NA	CASSYSGSHEQYF	TGCGCCAGCAGCTATTCGGGGTCCCACGAGCAGTACTTC
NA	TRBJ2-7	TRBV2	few	CASSEASSRNSYEQYF	TGTGCCAGCAGTGAAGCCTCCAGTCGAAACTCCTACGAGCAGTACTTC
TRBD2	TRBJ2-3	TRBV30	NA	CAWSAQVGWEGTQYF	TGTGCCTGGAGCGCCCAAGTAGGGTGGGAGGGTACGCAGTATTTT
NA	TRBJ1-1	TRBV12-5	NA	CASGPGGTEAFF	TGTGCTAGTGGCCCGGGGGGGACTGAAGCTTTCTTT
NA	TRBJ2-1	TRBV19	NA	CASSMTREQLGFF	TGTGCCAGTAGTATGACGCGGGAACAGTTAGGGTTCTTC
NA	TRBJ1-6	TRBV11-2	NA	CASSSGQRPNNSPLHF	TGTGCCAGCAGCTCGGGACAACGCCCTAATAATTCACCCCTCCACTTT
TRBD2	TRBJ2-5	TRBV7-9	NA	CASSRGTSGRAPETQYF	TGTGCCAGCTCGAGAGGGACTAGCGGGAGGGCCCCGGAGACCCAGTACTTC
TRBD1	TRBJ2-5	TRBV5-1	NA	CASSLPGQGQETQYF	TGCGCCAGCAGCTTACCCGGACAGGGCCAAGAGACCCAGTACTTC
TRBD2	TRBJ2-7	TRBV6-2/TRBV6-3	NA	CASSGRAGVDNEQYF	TGTGCCAGCAGTGGACGAGCGGGGGTTGACAACGAGCAGTACTTC
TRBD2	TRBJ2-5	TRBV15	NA	CATSRSGRGHLLAGFQETQYF	TGTGCCACCAGCAGATCCGGGAGGGGACATCTACTAGCGGGGTTCCAAGAGACCCAGTACTTC
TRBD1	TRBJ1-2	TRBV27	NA	CASSTGTAYGYTF	TGTGCCAGCAGTACGGGGACAGCCTATGGCTACACCTTC
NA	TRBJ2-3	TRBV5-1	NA	CASSPSVSTDTQYF	TGCGCCAGCAGCCCGAGCGTGAGCACAGATACGCAGTATTTT
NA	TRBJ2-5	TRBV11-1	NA	CASSLSVQVQETQYF	TGTGCCAGCAGCTTATCGGTACAGGTTCAAGAGACCCAGTACTTC
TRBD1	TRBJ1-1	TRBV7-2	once	CASSWKTGDGTEAFF	TGTGCCAGCAGCTGGAAAACAGGGGATGGCACTGAAGCTTTCTTT
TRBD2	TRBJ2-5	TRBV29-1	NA	CSVEARVAGIQETQYF	TGCAGCGTTGAAGCTCGAGTAGCGGGGATCCAAGAGACCCAGTACTTC
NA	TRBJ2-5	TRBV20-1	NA	CSASTTETQYF	TGCAGTGCGTCAACAACAGAGACCCAGTACTTC
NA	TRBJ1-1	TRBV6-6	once	CASSYMANTEAFF	TGTGCCAGCAGTTACATGGCGAACACTGAAGCTTTCTTT
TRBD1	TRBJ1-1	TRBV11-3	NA	CASSLGAGQDSEAFF	TGTGCCAGCAGCTTGGGGGCGGGACAGGATTCTGAAGCTTTCTTT
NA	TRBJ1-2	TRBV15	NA	CATSRGIDSYGYTF	TGTGCCACCAGCAGAGGGATTGACAGCTATGGCTACACCTTC
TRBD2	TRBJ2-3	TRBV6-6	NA	CASSSGAGGTDTQYF	TGTGCCAGCAGTTCTGGGGCGGGGGGGACAGATACGCAGTATTTT
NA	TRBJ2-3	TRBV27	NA	CASRPRTDTDTQYF	TGTGCCAGCAGACCTCGGACAGACACAGATACGCAGTATTTT
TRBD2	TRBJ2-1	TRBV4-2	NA	CASSQGSGRGSYNEQFF	TGTGCCAGCAGCCAGGGTAGCGGGAGAGGCTCCTACAATGAGCAGTTCTTC
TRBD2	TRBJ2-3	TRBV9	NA	CASSVRTSGGARTDTQYF	TGTGCCAGCAGCGTGCGGACTAGCGGGGGGGCTAGGACAGATACGCAGTATTTT
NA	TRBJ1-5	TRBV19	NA	CASSHNRGSPQHF	TGTGCCAGTAGCCATAATCGGGGATCGCCCCAGCATTTT
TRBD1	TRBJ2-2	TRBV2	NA	CASSTDRGTGELFF	TGTGCCAGCAGTACGGACAGGGGCACCGGGGAGCTGTTTTTT
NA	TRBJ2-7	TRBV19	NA	CASSTGVQSYEQYF	TGTGCCAGCAGTACGGGGGTACAATCCTACGAGCAGTACTTC
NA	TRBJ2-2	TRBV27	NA	CASSLYWHTMYTGELFF	TGTGCCAGCAGTTTATATTGGCATACCATGTACACCGGGGAGCTGTTTTTT
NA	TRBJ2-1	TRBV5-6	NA	CASSAYNEQFF	TGTGCCAGCAGCGCGTACAATGAGCAGTTCTTC
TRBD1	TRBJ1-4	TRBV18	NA	CASSPVGQGANEKLFF	TGTGCCAGCTCACCAGTGGGACAGGGCGCTAATGAAAAACTGTTTTTT